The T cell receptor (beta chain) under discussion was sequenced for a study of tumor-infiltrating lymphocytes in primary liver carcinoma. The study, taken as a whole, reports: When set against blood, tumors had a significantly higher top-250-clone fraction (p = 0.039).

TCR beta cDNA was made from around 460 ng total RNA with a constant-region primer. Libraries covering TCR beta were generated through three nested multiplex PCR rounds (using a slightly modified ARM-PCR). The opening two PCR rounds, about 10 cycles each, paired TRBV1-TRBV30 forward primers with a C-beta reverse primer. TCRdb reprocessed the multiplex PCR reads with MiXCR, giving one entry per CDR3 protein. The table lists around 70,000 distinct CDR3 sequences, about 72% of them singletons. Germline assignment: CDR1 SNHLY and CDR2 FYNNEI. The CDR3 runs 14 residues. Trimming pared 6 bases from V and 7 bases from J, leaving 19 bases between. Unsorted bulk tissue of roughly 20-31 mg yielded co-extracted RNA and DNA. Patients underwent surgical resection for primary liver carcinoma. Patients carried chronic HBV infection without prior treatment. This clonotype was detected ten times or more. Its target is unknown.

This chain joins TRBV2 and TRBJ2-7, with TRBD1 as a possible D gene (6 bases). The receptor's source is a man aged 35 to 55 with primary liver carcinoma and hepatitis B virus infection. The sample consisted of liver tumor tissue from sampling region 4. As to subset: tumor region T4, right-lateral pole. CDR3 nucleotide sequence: TGTGCCAGCAGAATTAAATGGGGGCATACGGAGCAGTACTTC. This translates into CASRIKWGHTEQYF.